This passage covers 7 T cell receptor beta chains from one sample sequenced in a study of T-cell reconstitution after alpha-beta-depleted transplantation in children (TCRdb year 2016). Libraries came from PCR. The listed sequencing device is Illumina HiSeq 2500. Molecular barcoding was employed in the preparation of TCR libraries, with unique molecular identifiers being used to normalize TCRbeta repertoire quantification. TCRdb reprocessed the public reads (quality trimming at Q25 with fastp, clone calling with MiXCR) and kept in-frame beta chains. Rows merge per CDR3 protein into single entries with the most common DNA and genes. This sample holds about 170,000 distinct CDR3 sequences; around 10% were observed only once. Clones ranked in the top ten supply less than 15% of the sample. The sample's treatment or condition, from its label and the paper: allogeneic hematopoietic cell transplantation with graft depleted of TCRalphabeta T cells and CD19 B cells.

The specimen was PBMCs, collected before TCRalphabeta/CD19-depleted stem cell transplant. The receptor source for this set is a boy aged 2 to 10 with acute myeloid leukemia, due to receive a stem cell transplant.

This clonotype was detected ten times or more. This rearrangement joins TRBV6-5 to TRBJ2-2, with 7 nucleotides matching TRBD1. V shed 2 bases and J 3 bases; nucleotides not matched to a gene: 9. CDR1 is MNHEY, CDR2 SVGAGI, per germline. There are 17 residues in the CDR3. The CDR3 loop is CASSYPDRRTYTGELFF. DNA of the CDR3: TGTGCCAGCAGTTACCCGGACAGGCGAACCTACACCGGGGAGCTGTTTTTT.

In its sample, this clonotype was seen many times. The CDR3 bases are TGTGCCAGCCAGGCGGGGGGGAACTACAATGAGCAGTTCTTC. It specifies CASQAGGNYNEQFF. V is TRBV7-3 and J is TRBJ2-1, with 9 bases lining up with TRBD2. The CDR3 has 14 residues. The V segment lost 8 bases and the J segment 3 bases; nucleotides outside the gene matches: 5. Germline V CDR1 and CDR2: SGHTA, FQGTGA.

This clonotype was counted many times. The CDR3 DNA reads TGTGCCAGCAGCTTCCGTCCAGGCCGCTCCTATAATTCACCCCTCCACTTT. Protein product: CASSFRPGRSYNSPLHF. The chain links TRBV7-8 to TRBJ1-6; D gene uncertain. This CDR3 comprises 17 residues. Germline V lookup: CDR1 SGHVS, CDR2 FQNEAQ. The V and J ends lost 3 bases and 0 bases respectively, with 12 bases between them.

This clonotype was recorded at least ten times. This sequence joins TRBV5-1 and TRBJ2-1; perhaps TRBD1 as D (8 bases). The CDR3 sequence is 15 residues long. Per germline, CDR1 SGHRS and CDR2 YFSETQ. V lost 2 bases to trimming and J lost 4 bases, with 13 bases between them. The CDR3 protein is CASSLQGGEYNEQFF. CDR3 sequence (DNA): TGCGCCAGCAGCTTACAGGGGGGGGAATACAATGAGCAGTTCTTC.

V is TRBV12-3 or TRBV12-4 and J is TRBJ1-1; 10 bases map to TRBD1. J gave up 5 bases and V 3 bases, and 3 bases lay outside the gene matches. The CDR3 is 14 residues long. The CDR3 DNA follows: TGTGCCAGCAGTTTGACAGGGGGCAAGACTGAAGCTTTCTTT. Its protein is CASSLTGGKTEAFF.

This clonotype was counted a few times. This rearrangement joins TRBV19 to TRBJ1-4; D perhaps matches TRBD1 (6 bases). Germline V CDR1 and CDR2: LNHDA, SQIVND (reference sequence). The CDR3 totals 15 residues. Trimming shortened V by 3 bases and J by 1 base, and 9 bases separated the two germline ends. CDR3 amino acids: CASSITGQTNEKLFF. The CDR3, as DNA: TGTGCCAGTAGTATCACGGGACAAACTAATGAAAAACTGTTTTTT.

This clonotype was observed at least ten times. The genes are TRBV7-2 and TRBJ2-3; 7 nucleotides agree with TRBD2. The germline V gene has CDR1 SGHTA and CDR2 FQGNSA. This CDR3 region has 17 residues. The V segment lost 0 bases and the J segment 2 bases; nucleotides outside the gene matches: 8. CDR3 nucleotides: TGTGCCAGCAGCTTAGCAGCGGGACTGACAAACACAGATACGCAGTATTTT. Its translation: CASSLAAGLTNTDTQYF.